Listed below are T cell receptor beta chains from one sample, sequenced in a study of cytomegalovirus exposure and HLA in healthy donors. Some clones are missing from TCRdb's copy, which holds only in-frame ones; the method was immunoSEQ multiplex PCR. The table has roughly 86,000 clones, about two thirds seen once. Sample: PBMCs. These receptors originate from a woman aged 45-60 years in good health and CMV-seropositive. Each CDR3 is given with its conserved first and last residue. D genes are given only for firm matches. Expanded clones are given a class, and other clones once, few, many or no size at all.

>.|few|TRBV29-1|TRBJ2-5
CSVDFGGGRETQYF
TGCAGCGTTGATTTTGGGGGGGGGCGGGAGACCCAGTACTTC
>TRBD2|.|TRBV7-9|TRBJ2-1
CASSFVAGGSEQFF
TGTGCCAGCAGCTTTGTTGCGGGGGGGAGTGAGCAGTTCTTC
>.|few|TRBV2|TRBJ1-6
CASSDKLTGFGSPLHF
TGTGCCAGCAGTGATAAATTAACAGGGTTCGGGTCACCCCTCCACTTT
>TRBD1|few|TRBV7-9|TRBJ1-2
CASSLTGLTYGYTF
TGTGCCAGCAGCTTGACAGGGTTAACATACGGCTACACCTTC
>.|.|TRBV5-1|TRBJ2-7
CASSLGVGGDEQYF
TGCGCCAGCAGCTTGGGGGTAGGGGGGGACGAGCAGTACTTC
>.|.|TRBV7-9|TRBJ1-2
CASTTQGNGYTF
TGTGCCAGCACCACACAGGGTAATGGCTACACCTTC
>.|.|TRBV2|TRBJ2-3
CASIGRMEAGITDTQYF
TGTGCCAGCATCGGAAGGATGGAAGCGGGTATCACAGATACGCAGTATTTT
>TRBD2|.|TRBV28|TRBJ2-3
CASSPDPRRLGGADTQYF
TGTGCCAGCAGTCCCGACCCCAGGAGATTGGGGGGGGCAGATACGCAGTATTTT
>.|.|TRBV6-5|TRBJ1-6
CASSYARGMDSPLHF
TGTGCCAGCAGTTACGCACGGGGTATGGATTCACCCCTCCACTTT
>.|once|TRBV20-1|TRBJ2-7
CSASQGNEQYF
TGCAGTGCTAGTCAGGGGAACGAGCAGTACTTC
>.|.|TRBV11-2|TRBJ2-1
CASSSFAGHEQFF
TGTGCCAGCAGTTCGTTCGCGGGGCATGAGCAGTTCTTC
>.|few|TRBV11-2|TRBJ1-6
CASSLGGFNSPLHF
TGTGCCAGCAGCTTAGGCGGGTTTAATTCACCCCTCCACTTT
>.|.|TRBV29-1|TRBJ2-2
CSVVFLFTGELFF
TGCAGCGTTGTTTTCCTTTTCACCGGGGAGCTGTTTTTT
>TRBD2|.|TRBV9|TRBJ2-1
CASSPGGFYNEQFF
TGTGCCAGCAGCCCGGGGGGGTTCTACAATGAGCAGTTCTTC
>TRBD1|.|TRBV29-1|TRBJ1-2
CSVETGGENYGYTF
TGCAGCGTCGAGACAGGGGGCGAGAACTATGGCTACACCTTC
>TRBD1|once|TRBV5-1|TRBJ2-5
CASRTGQPQETQYF
TGCGCCAGCAGGACGGGACAGCCACAAGAGACCCAGTACTTC
>TRBD1|.|TRBV4-1|TRBJ2-1
CASSQEDRGDEQFF
TGCGCCAGCAGCCAGGAGGACAGGGGGGATGAGCAGTTCTTC
>.|.|TRBV27|TRBJ2-2
CASTPLGRWGTGELFF
TGTGCCAGCACCCCCCTGGGGCGGTGGGGCACCGGGGAGCTGTTTTTT
>.|.|TRBV30|TRBJ1-3
CAWSVGSGSSGNTIYF
TGTGCCTGGAGTGTCGGGTCCGGGAGCTCTGGAAACACCATATATTTT
>TRBD1|.|TRBV7-9|TRBJ1-5
CASSLATGGQPQHF
TGTGCCAGCAGCTTAGCTACAGGGGGTCAGCCCCAGCATTTT
>.|once|TRBV13|TRBJ1-2
CASSLESGYGYTF
TGTGCCAGCAGCTTAGAGTCAGGCTATGGCTACACCTTC
>.|.|TRBV2|TRBJ1-1
CASSYQGQEAFF
TGTGCCAGCAGTTACCAAGGACAGGAAGCTTTCTTT
>.|.|TRBV30|TRBJ2-3
CAWSPVSTDTQYF
TGTGCCTGGAGTCCTGTTAGCACAGATACGCAGTATTTT
>.|.|TRBV30|TRBJ1-1
CAWSVHSGTEAFF
TGTGCCTGGAGTGTACATTCAGGGACTGAAGCTTTCTTT
>TRBD1|once|TRBV15|TRBJ1-5
CATSRDGRGGNQPQHF
TGTGCCACCAGCAGAGATGGCAGGGGGGGCAATCAGCCCCAGCATTTT
>.|.|TRBV6-1|TRBJ2-1
CASSGIRGSYNEQFF
TGTGCCAGCAGTGGTATCAGGGGTTCCTACAATGAGCAGTTCTTC
>.|few|TRBV11-2|TRBJ1-1
CASSLDESGYTEAFF
TGTGCCAGCAGCTTAGATGAATCAGGGTACACTGAAGCTTTCTTT
>TRBD2|.|TRBV6-5|TRBJ2-1
CASSYGTSGAYNEQFF
TGTGCCAGCAGTTACGGGACTAGCGGGGCCTACAATGAGCAGTTCTTC
>TRBD1|.|TRBV11-2|TRBJ2-7
CASSSANRGSSYEQYF
TGTGCCAGCAGCTCAGCGAACAGGGGCTCATCCTACGAGCAGTACTTC
>.|few|TRBV5-1|TRBJ1-4
CASSPRTGGDEKLFF
TGCGCCAGCAGCCCCCGGACGGGGGGAGATGAAAAACTGTTTTTT
>TRBD2|.|TRBV4-1|TRBJ2-3
CASSQDPAGVDTQYF
TGCGCCAGCAGCCAAGATCCCGCGGGGGTGGATACGCAGTATTTT
>.|.|TRBV10-2|TRBJ2-1
CASSESNSRNQFF
TGCGCCAGCAGTGAGTCGAACAGTAGAAACCAGTTCTTC
>.|few|TRBV2|TRBJ2-2
CASRRGYGELFF
TGTGCCAGCAGGCGGGGATACGGGGAGCTGTTTTTT
>.|few|TRBV19|TRBJ1-2
CASSASGGADGYTF
TGTGCCAGTAGCGCGTCGGGGGGGGCGGATGGCTACACCTTC
>.|few|TRBV6-1|TRBJ1-5
CASTKPTAGNQPQHF
TGTGCCAGCACCAAGCCGACAGCTGGCAATCAGCCCCAGCATTTT
>TRBD2|.|TRBV9|TRBJ2-3
CASSAGGSTDTQYF
TGTGCCAGCAGCGCGGGGGGGAGCACAGATACGCAGTATTTT
>.|.|TRBV5-6|TRBJ1-1
CASSRTGRGTEAFF
TGTGCCAGCAGCCGTACCGGGAGGGGCACTGAAGCTTTCTTT
>.|.|TRBV28|TRBJ2-4
CASRGGGQNIQYF
TGTGCCAGCAGGGGAGGCGGCCAAAACATTCAGTACTTC
>TRBD2|.|TRBV19|TRBJ2-1
CASTVGGAISEQFF
TGTGCCAGTACGGTCGGGGGGGCTATTAGTGAGCAGTTCTTC
>.|.|TRBV27|TRBJ2-2
CASSFGTSNTGELFF
TGTGCCAGCAGTTTCGGGACATCGAACACCGGGGAGCTGTTTTTT
>.|.|TRBV7-6|TRBJ2-1
CASSLSGQYNEQFF
TGTGCCAGCAGCTTATCAGGACAGTACAATGAGCAGTTCTTC
>.|few|TRBV30|TRBJ1-1
CAWSVAVNTEAFF
TGTGCCTGGAGTGTGGCAGTGAACACTGAAGCTTTCTTT
>TRBD1|.|TRBV2|TRBJ2-5
CASQGAGETQYF
TGTGCCAGCCAGGGGGCTGGGGAGACCCAGTACTTC
>.|few|TRBV14|TRBJ2-1
CASSPKRHEQFF
TGTGCCAGCAGCCCCAAGAGGCATGAGCAGTTCTTC
>TRBD1|.|TRBV19|TRBJ1-4
CASSMGQGEGVYEKLFF
TGTGCCAGTAGTATGGGACAGGGAGAGGGGGTTTATGAAAAACTGTTTTTT
>.|.|TRBV28|TRBJ1-2
CASSLGRRGGGYTF
TGTGCCAGCAGTTTAGGCAGGCGGGGGGGAGGCTACACCTTC
>TRBD1|few|TRBV7-8|TRBJ2-2
CASSLVTGTGGTGELFF
TGTGCCAGCAGCTTAGTCACCGGGACAGGGGGAACCGGGGAGCTGTTTTTT
>TRBD2|.|TRBV7-9|TRBJ2-7
CASSPLTGLDDEQYF
TGTGCCAGCAGCCCTCTAACGGGACTAGACGACGAGCAGTACTTC
>TRBD1|.|TRBV13|TRBJ2-5
CASSFGTGQTQYF
TGTGCCAGCAGCTTCGGGACAGGGCAGACCCAGTACTTC
>.|.|TRBV27|TRBJ1-1
CASSLGQNTEAFF
TGTGCCAGCAGTTTGGGACAGAACACTGAAGCTTTCTTT